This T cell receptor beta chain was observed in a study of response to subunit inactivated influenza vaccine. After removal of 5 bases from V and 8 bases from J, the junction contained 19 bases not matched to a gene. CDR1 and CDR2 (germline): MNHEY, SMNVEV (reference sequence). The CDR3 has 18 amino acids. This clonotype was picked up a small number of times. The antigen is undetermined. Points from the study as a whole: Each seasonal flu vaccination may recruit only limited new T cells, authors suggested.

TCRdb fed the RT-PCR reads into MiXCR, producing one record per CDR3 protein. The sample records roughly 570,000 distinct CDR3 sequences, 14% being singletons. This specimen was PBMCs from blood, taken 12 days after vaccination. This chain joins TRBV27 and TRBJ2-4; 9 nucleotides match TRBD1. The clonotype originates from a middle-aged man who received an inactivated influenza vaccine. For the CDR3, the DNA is TGTGCCAGCAGTCCCGAGGACAGGGGTTCCGCCGGGTTGGACATTCAGTACTTC. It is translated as CASSPEDRGSAGLDIQYF.